What follows are 2 T cell receptor beta chains derived from one specimen sequenced in a study of blood T cells in healthy people across ages. The use of a sample-barcoded 5' primer and a J-beta primer mix characterized a second PCR of roughly 7 to 11 cycles. TCRdb reprocessed the 5' RACE reads via MiXCR and lists one record per CDR3 protein. There are 800,000 or so distinct CDR3 sequences in the sample; around 62% occur only once, and 28% lies in the top ten. The sample comprised blood. These receptors originate from a man aged 30 to 45 in good health.

The chain carries TRBV28 and TRBJ1-2, with 9 bases identical to TRBD1. The V segment lost 4 bases and the J segment 7 bases; nucleotides outside the gene matches: 4. CDR1 is MDHEN, CDR2 SYDVKM, per germline. The CDR3 contains 13 residues. The CDR3 region has the DNA TGTGCCAGCAGTTCCGGGACAGGGCTTGGCTACACCTTC. This translates into CASSSGTGLGYTF.

This chain uses TRBV7-2 with TRBJ2-7; tentative D call: TRBD1 (6 bases). Germline CDR1 SGHTA, CDR2 FQGNSA. V was clipped by 2 bases and J by 2 bases, with 16 bases between them. The CDR3 runs to 16 residues. This CDR3 reads CASSLPGQWGAYEQYF. The CDR3 nucleotides read TGTGCCAGCAGCTTACCGGGACAATGGGGTGCCTACGAGCAGTACTTC.